These T cell receptor beta chains were read from a single sample in a study of CD8 T cells in ankylosing spondylitis. In TCRdb, the 5' RACE reads were re-called with MiXCR into one record per CDR3 protein. The repertoire consists of some 220,000 distinct CDR3 sequences, with 7% to 8% occurring once and the leading ten covering 14%. What was sequenced was blood, either unsorted or a sorted T cell fraction (not recorded which). The receptor set was obtained from a male donor with ankylosing spondylitis. Both conserved end residues are part of each CDR3. Each record gives: J gene, clone size, V gene, D gene, CDR3 protein, CDR3 DNA. D genes are given only for firm matches. Part of the rows lack a size; the others show once, few, many or a class for expanded clones.

J: TRBJ1-1; size: NA; V: TRBV4-3; D: NA; CDR3: CASSQVEGPTEAFF; DNA: TGCGCCAGCAGCCAAGTCGAGGGGCCCACTGAAGCTTTCTTT
J: TRBJ2-7; size: many; V: TRBV7-9; D: NA; CDR3: CASSSPRTVPAYEQYF; DNA: TGTGCCAGCAGCTCGCCTAGGACGGTCCCAGCCTACGAGCAGTACTTC
J: TRBJ2-1; size: many; V: TRBV5-1; D: TRBD2; CDR3: CASSLGRTSGWQVGLRSYNEQFF; DNA: TGCGCCAGCAGCTTGGGCCGGACTAGCGGGTGGCAGGTTGGTCTAAGATCCTACAATGAGCAGTTCTTC
J: TRBJ2-3; size: NA; V: TRBV6-1; D: TRBD2; CDR3: CASSDWTSGSTDTQYF; DNA: TGTGCCAGCAGTGACTGGACTAGCGGAAGCACAGATACGCAGTATTTT
J: TRBJ2-3; size: many; V: TRBV4-3; D: TRBD2; CDR3: CASSPASGTQYF; DNA: TGCGCCAGCAGCCCCGCTAGCGGTACGCAGTATTTT
J: TRBJ1-3; size: NA; V: TRBV7-2; D: NA; CDR3: CASTGRRGNTIYF; DNA: TGTGCCAGCACGGGACGGCGAGGAAACACCATATATTTT
J: TRBJ1-3; size: many; V: TRBV20-1; D: NA; CDR3: CSAPGPPAGNTIYF; DNA: TGCAGTGCTCCGGGGCCACCGGCTGGAAACACCATATATTTT
J: TRBJ1-2; size: NA; V: TRBV6-6; D: NA; CDR3: CASSLLRSEGYTF; DNA: TGTGCCAGCAGTCTACTACGATCGGAGGGCTACACCTTC
J: TRBJ2-7; size: many; V: TRBV6-1; D: NA; CDR3: CASRTGTYSYEQYF; DNA: TGTGCCAGCAGGACCGGGACCTACTCCTACGAGCAGTACTTC
J: TRBJ2-7; size: many; V: TRBV12-3/TRBV12-4; D: TRBD1; CDR3: CASSFRQGYYEQYF; DNA: TGTGCCAGCAGTTTTCGACAGGGGTACTACGAGCAGTACTTC
J: TRBJ2-5; size: many; V: TRBV12-3/TRBV12-4; D: NA; CDR3: CACGTMGETQYF; DNA: TGTGCCTGCGGCACGATGGGAGAGACCCAGTACTTC
J: TRBJ2-2; size: many; V: TRBV29-1; D: TRBD1; CDR3: CSVEVPGQGDTGELFF; DNA: TGCAGCGTTGAAGTCCCGGGACAGGGTGATACCGGGGAGCTGTTTTTT
J: TRBJ2-4; size: few; V: TRBV6-5; D: NA; CDR3: CASSLQGGAKNIQYF; DNA: TGTGCCAGCAGTTTACAGGGGGGGGCCAAAAACATTCAGTACTTC
J: TRBJ2-2; size: many; V: TRBV29-1; D: TRBD2; CDR3: CSVAGLAGGLAGELFF; DNA: TGCAGCGTCGCGGGACTAGCGGGGGGGCTCGCCGGGGAGCTGTTTTTT
J: TRBJ2-4; size: many; V: TRBV2; D: NA; CDR3: CASSEAGAKNIQYF; DNA: TGTGCCAGCAGTGAAGCAGGGGCCAAAAACATTCAGTACTTC
J: TRBJ2-7; size: many; V: TRBV4-1; D: NA; CDR3: CASSQDPLASAYEQYF; DNA: TGCGCCAGCAGCCAAGATCCACTAGCCTCGGCCTACGAGCAGTACTTC
J: TRBJ2-7; size: many; V: TRBV7-2; D: TRBD2; CDR3: CASSFPKAGLAAPYEQYF; DNA: TGTGCCAGCAGCTTTCCCAAAGCGGGACTAGCGGCTCCCTACGAGCAGTACTTC
J: TRBJ2-3; size: many; V: TRBV28; D: NA; CDR3: CASSYSGTVKFSTDTQYF; DNA: TGTGCCAGCAGTTATTCCGGGACGGTGAAATTTAGCACAGATACGCAGTATTTT
J: TRBJ2-3; size: many; V: TRBV7-9; D: TRBD2; CDR3: CASSRDQREGNTQYF; DNA: TGTGCCAGCAGCCGGGACCAGCGGGAGGGGAATACGCAGTATTTT
J: TRBJ2-5; size: many; V: TRBV12-3/TRBV12-4; D: NA; CDR3: CASSLALGTQYF; DNA: TGTGCCAGCAGTTTAGCGCTGGGGACCCAGTACTTC
J: TRBJ2-7; size: few; V: TRBV3-1; D: NA; CDR3: CASSQVKYEQYF; DNA: TGTGCCAGCAGCCAGGTTAAGTACGAGCAGTACTTC
J: TRBJ2-1; size: few; V: TRBV6-2/TRBV6-3; D: NA; CDR3: CASSYVGSYNEQFF; DNA: TGTGCCAGCAGTTACGTGGGCTCCTACAATGAGCAGTTCTTC
J: TRBJ1-4; size: few; V: TRBV4-2; D: NA; CDR3: CASSQVSTTNEKLFF; DNA: TGTGCCAGCAGCCAAGTGAGCACAACTAATGAAAAACTGTTTTTT
J: TRBJ2-6; size: many; V: TRBV28; D: TRBD1; CDR3: CASSFGDSHSSGANVLTF; DNA: TGTGCCAGCAGTTTTGGGGACAGCCATTCCTCTGGGGCCAACGTCCTGACTTTC
J: TRBJ2-3; size: many; V: TRBV11-1; D: NA; CDR3: CASSWTGTRPTDTQYF; DNA: TGTGCCAGCAGCTGGACGGGGACAAGGCCCACAGATACGCAGTATTTT
J: TRBJ2-5; size: many; V: TRBV12-3/TRBV12-4; D: NA; CDR3: CASSFGAGNQYF; DNA: TGTGCCAGCAGTTTTGGGGCGGGGAACCAGTACTTC
J: TRBJ2-3; size: few; V: TRBV6-2/TRBV6-3; D: TRBD2; CDR3: CASSYSRSGITDTQYF; DNA: TGTGCCAGCAGTTACTCGAGGAGCGGGATAACAGATACGCAGTATTTT
J: TRBJ2-7; size: few; V: TRBV7-9; D: TRBD2; CDR3: CASSLATSGSSYEQYF; DNA: TGTGCCAGCAGCTTGGCGACTAGCGGGAGTTCCTACGAGCAGTACTTC
J: TRBJ1-1; size: many; V: TRBV28; D: NA; CDR3: CAIGYKAFPEAFF; DNA: TGTGCCATTGGTTATAAGGCTTTCCCTGAAGCTTTCTTT
J: TRBJ2-1; size: many; V: TRBV27; D: TRBD2; CDR3: CASSLTSGGAYNEQFF; DNA: TGTGCCAGCAGTTTGACGAGCGGGGGGGCCTACAATGAGCAGTTCTTC
J: TRBJ1-4; size: many; V: TRBV5-1; D: NA; CDR3: CASSSVATDSWRENEKLFF; DNA: TGCGCCAGCAGCTCTGTTGCTACGGATTCCTGGCGAGAGAATGAAAAACTGTTTTTT
J: TRBJ2-5; size: NA; V: TRBV12-3/TRBV12-4; D: NA; CDR3: CASSLAEVQYF; DNA: TGTGCCAGCAGTTTAGCAGAGGTCCAGTACTTC
J: TRBJ2-7; size: NA; V: TRBV4-3; D: NA; CDR3: CASSQDLRAIEQYF; DNA: TGCGCCAGCAGCCAAGATTTAAGGGCTATCGAGCAGTACTTC
J: TRBJ2-1; size: few; V: TRBV28; D: NA; CDR3: CASRRFGGGRDNEQFF; DNA: TGTGCCAGCAGAAGATTTGGGGGGGGCCGGGACAATGAGCAGTTCTTC
J: TRBJ2-7; size: few; V: TRBV6-1; D: TRBD1; CDR3: CASSRRQGRTYEQYF; DNA: TGTGCCAGCAGTCGTAGACAGGGTAGGACCTACGAGCAGTACTTC
J: TRBJ1-4; size: many; V: TRBV10-3; D: TRBD1; CDR3: CAISGGGSVNEKLFF; DNA: TGTGCCATCAGTGGAGGGGGCAGCGTTAATGAAAAACTGTTTTTT
J: TRBJ2-1; size: few; V: TRBV7-9; D: NA; CDR3: CASSLGAGPSYNEQFF; DNA: TGTGCCAGCAGCTTAGGGGCGGGCCCCTCCTACAATGAGCAGTTCTTC
J: TRBJ1-4; size: many; V: TRBV9; D: NA; CDR3: CASSVQGATNEKLFF; DNA: TGTGCCAGCAGCGTCCAGGGTGCAACTAATGAAAAACTGTTTTTT
J: TRBJ2-7; size: few; V: TRBV11-2; D: TRBD1; CDR3: CASSFGQARYEQYF; DNA: TGTGCCAGCAGCTTCGGACAGGCCAGGTACGAGCAGTACTTC
J: TRBJ1-6; size: many; V: TRBV27; D: NA; CDR3: CASSLLGHTNSPLHF; DNA: TGTGCCAGCAGTTTACTTGGACATACTAATTCACCCCTCCACTTT
J: TRBJ1-1; size: many; V: TRBV25-1; D: NA; CDR3: CASSPGRGAEAFF; DNA: TGTGCCAGCAGTCCTGGTAGGGGGGCTGAAGCTTTCTTT
J: TRBJ2-3; size: many; V: TRBV4-2; D: TRBD2; CDR3: CASSQDPGGRRLTDTQYF; DNA: TGTGCCAGCAGCCAAGATCCAGGCGGGAGAAGGCTTACAGATACGCAGTATTTT
J: TRBJ1-6; size: few; V: TRBV27; D: TRBD1; CDR3: CASSLGPGGSLHF; DNA: TGTGCCAGCAGTTTAGGTCCAGGGGGCTCCCTCCACTTT
J: TRBJ1-1; size: many; V: TRBV5-1; D: TRBD1; CDR3: CASSLEGQSWTEAFF; DNA: TGCGCCAGCAGCTTGGAGGGACAGTCCTGGACTGAAGCTTTCTTT
J: TRBJ1-4; size: NA; V: TRBV21-1; D: NA; CDR3: CASSTQSGLWEKLFF; DNA: TGTGCCAGCAGCACCCAAAGTGGGTTGTGGGAAAAACTGTTTTTT
J: TRBJ2-3; size: few; V: TRBV5-5; D: NA; CDR3: CASSPEASSTDTQYF; DNA: TGTGCCAGCAGCCCGGAGGCCTCTAGCACAGATACGCAGTATTTT
J: TRBJ2-1; size: many; V: TRBV4-3; D: NA; CDR3: CASSQEPAPSYNEQFF; DNA: TGCGCCAGCAGCCAAGAACCAGCGCCGTCCTACAATGAGCAGTTCTTC
J: TRBJ2-2; size: many; V: TRBV11-1; D: NA; CDR3: CASSFQYLGTGELFF; DNA: TGTGCCAGCAGCTTCCAATATTTGGGAACCGGGGAGCTGTTTTTT
J: TRBJ2-5; size: many; V: TRBV11-2; D: NA; CDR3: CASSLITRIETQYF; DNA: TGTGCCAGCAGCTTAATAACGCGAATTGAGACCCAGTACTTC
J: TRBJ2-1; size: few; V: TRBV15; D: TRBD1; CDR3: CATSSTGTGAYNEQFF; DNA: TGTGCCACCAGCAGCACCGGGACAGGGGCCTACAATGAGCAGTTCTTC